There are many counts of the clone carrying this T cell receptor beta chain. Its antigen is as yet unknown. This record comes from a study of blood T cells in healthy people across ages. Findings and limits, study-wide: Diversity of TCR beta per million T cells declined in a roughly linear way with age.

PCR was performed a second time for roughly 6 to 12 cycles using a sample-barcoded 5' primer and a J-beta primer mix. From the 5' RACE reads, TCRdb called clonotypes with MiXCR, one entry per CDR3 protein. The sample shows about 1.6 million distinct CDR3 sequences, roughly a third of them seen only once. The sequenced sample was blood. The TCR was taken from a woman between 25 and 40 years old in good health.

The CDR3 loop is CASSLGLAGKYEQYF. The CDR3 bases are TGTGCCAGCAGCTTAGGACTAGCGGGGAAATACGAGCAGTACTTC. The chain uses TRBV7-2 and TRBJ2-7; 11 nucleotides align to TRBD2. The CDR3 covers 15 residues. J gave up 4 bases and V 1 base, and 3 bases lay outside the gene matches. Germline V lookup: CDR1 SGHTA, CDR2 FQGNSA.